The rows below give T cell receptor beta chains drawn from one sample of a study of T cells in localized non-small cell lung cancer. This table comes from immunoSEQ multiplex PCR, and its TCRdb copy is limited to in-frame clones, with some not included. Here the sample spans 70,000 to 90,000 clones, 80% being singletons. This specimen consisted of peripheral blood, obtained before any cancer treatment. These receptors all stem from a female donor over 55 with stage I lung adenocarcinoma. CDR3s include the opening cysteine and the closing phenylalanine or tryptophan. A D gene is named only where the DNA matches it firmly. Some rows have no size entry. The others give once, few or many, or a class for an expanded clone.

CDR3 protein: CASSFIFDRAGNTIYF
CDR3 DNA: TGTGCCAGCAGCTTCATCTTCGACAGGGCTGGAAACACCATATATTTT
J gene: TRBJ1-3
D gene: TRBD1
V gene: TRBV5-6
clone size: .

CDR3 protein: CASSPPNRGPLHEAFF
CDR3 DNA: TGTGCCAGCAGCCCCCCCAATAGGGGGCCTCTCCATGAAGCTTTCTTT
J gene: TRBJ1-1
D gene: TRBD1
V gene: TRBV27
clone size: .

CDR3 protein: CSVEDYGANVLTF
CDR3 DNA: TGCAGCGTTGAAGATTACGGGGCCAACGTCCTGACTTTC
J gene: TRBJ2-6
D gene: .
V gene: TRBV29-1
clone size: .

CDR3 protein: CASSEGIGGTDSPLHF
CDR3 DNA: TGTGCCAGCAGTGAAGGGATTGGGGGAACTGATTCACCCCTCCACTTT
J gene: TRBJ1-6
D gene: .
V gene: TRBV6-1
clone size: .

CDR3 protein: CASTQTAPLAGGNEQFF
CDR3 DNA: TGCGCCAGCACCCAAACCGCCCCTCTAGCGGGAGGGAATGAGCAGTTCTTC
J gene: TRBJ2-1
D gene: TRBD2
V gene: TRBV4-1
clone size: .

CDR3 protein: CSVNRQGVDYGYTF
CDR3 DNA: TGCAGCGTGAATCGACAGGGCGTGGACTATGGCTACACCTTC
J gene: TRBJ1-2
D gene: TRBD1
V gene: TRBV29-1
clone size: few

CDR3 protein: CAGGQGRYSNQPQHF
CDR3 DNA: TGTGCCGGGGGACAGGGGCGTTATAGCAATCAGCCCCAGCATTTT
J gene: TRBJ1-5
D gene: TRBD1
V gene: TRBV19
clone size: .

CDR3 protein: CASKKGGNQPQHF
CDR3 DNA: TGTGCCAGCAAAAAGGGAGGCAATCAGCCCCAGCATTTT
J gene: TRBJ1-5
D gene: .
V gene: TRBV28
clone size: .

CDR3 protein: CASSVGSGAGGYGYTF
CDR3 DNA: TGTGCCAGCAGTGTAGGCTCCGGGGCGGGGGGCTATGGCTACACCTTC
J gene: TRBJ1-2
D gene: .
V gene: TRBV6-1
clone size: few

CDR3 protein: CASGLPTRVSWGMNTEAFF
CDR3 DNA: TGTGCTAGTGGTTTGCCTACCCGGGTTTCTTGGGGGATGAACACTGAAGCTTTCTTT
J gene: TRBJ1-1
D gene: .
V gene: TRBV12-5
clone size: .

CDR3 protein: CASSVLPGGHGYTF
CDR3 DNA: TGTGCCAGCAGCGTCCTTCCTGGAGGTCATGGCTACACCTTC
J gene: TRBJ1-2
D gene: .
V gene: TRBV9
clone size: .

CDR3 protein: CAYQTGGFGNTIYF
CDR3 DNA: TGTGCCTACCAGACAGGGGGCTTTGGAAACACCATATATTTT
J gene: TRBJ1-3
D gene: TRBD1
V gene: TRBV30
clone size: .

CDR3 protein: CASSENRVYEQYF
CDR3 DNA: TGTGCCAGCAGTGAGAACAGGGTGTACGAGCAGTACTTC
J gene: TRBJ2-7
D gene: .
V gene: TRBV6-1
clone size: once

CDR3 protein: CASSLQGHGYSNQPQHF
CDR3 DNA: TGTGCCAGCAGCCTCCAGGGGCACGGGTATAGCAATCAGCCCCAGCATTTT
J gene: TRBJ1-5
D gene: .
V gene: TRBV7-6
clone size: .

CDR3 protein: CSATDISEQYF
CDR3 DNA: TGCAGTGCTACGGACATCTCCGAGCAGTACTTC
J gene: TRBJ2-7
D gene: .
V gene: TRBV20-1
clone size: once

CDR3 protein: CASSTRDRGLTDTQYF
CDR3 DNA: TGCGCCAGCAGCACCCGGGACAGGGGGCTGACAGATACGCAGTATTTT
J gene: TRBJ2-3
D gene: TRBD1
V gene: TRBV4-1
clone size: .

CDR3 protein: CASSPSSGRAPGELFF
CDR3 DNA: TGTGCCAGCAGCCCTTCTAGCGGGAGGGCCCCCGGGGAGCTGTTTTTT
J gene: TRBJ2-2
D gene: TRBD2
V gene: TRBV7-9
clone size: .

CDR3 protein: CASSLYPSTGPDTQYF
CDR3 DNA: TGTGCCAGCAGCTTATATCCATCTACAGGACCAGATACGCAGTATTTT
J gene: TRBJ2-3
D gene: .
V gene: TRBV7-9
clone size: once

CDR3 protein: CASSPWIGTGGEKLFF
CDR3 DNA: TGTGCCAGCAGTCCTTGGATCGGGACAGGGGGGGAAAAACTGTTTTTT
J gene: TRBJ1-4
D gene: TRBD1
V gene: TRBV2
clone size: .

CDR3 protein: CASSLDGGSTDTQYF
CDR3 DNA: TGTGCCAGCAGCTTAGACGGGGGCAGCACAGATACGCAGTATTTT
J gene: TRBJ2-3
D gene: .
V gene: TRBV11-2
clone size: .

CDR3 protein: CASSLGSVGQGERQPQHF
CDR3 DNA: TGTGCCAGCAGCTTAGGATCGGTAGGGCAGGGGGAGAGGCAGCCCCAGCATTTT
J gene: TRBJ1-5
D gene: TRBD1
V gene: TRBV7-9
clone size: many

CDR3 protein: CASSLVLRSDSHSNYGYTF
CDR3 DNA: TGTGCCAGCAGCTTGGTCCTACGGTCGGACAGCCACTCTAACTATGGCTACACCTTC
J gene: TRBJ1-2
D gene: .
V gene: TRBV7-9
clone size: .

CDR3 protein: CASTPGLGYEKLFF
CDR3 DNA: TGTGCCAGCACCCCGGGACTCGGGTATGAAAAACTGTTTTTT
J gene: TRBJ1-4
D gene: .
V gene: TRBV28
clone size: .